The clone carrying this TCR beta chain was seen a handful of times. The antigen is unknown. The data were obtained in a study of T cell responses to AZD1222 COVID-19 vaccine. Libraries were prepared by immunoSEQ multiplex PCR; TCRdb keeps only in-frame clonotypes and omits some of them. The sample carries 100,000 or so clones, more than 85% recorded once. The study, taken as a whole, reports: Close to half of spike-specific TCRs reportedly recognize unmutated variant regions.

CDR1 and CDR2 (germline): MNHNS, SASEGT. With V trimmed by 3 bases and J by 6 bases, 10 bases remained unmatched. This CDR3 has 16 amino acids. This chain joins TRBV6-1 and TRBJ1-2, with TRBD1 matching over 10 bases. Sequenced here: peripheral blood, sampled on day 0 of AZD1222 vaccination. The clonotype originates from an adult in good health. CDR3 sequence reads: CASSDSRDRGRNGYTF. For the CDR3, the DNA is TGTGCCAGCAGTGATAGCCGGGACAGGGGACGTAATGGCTACACCTTC.